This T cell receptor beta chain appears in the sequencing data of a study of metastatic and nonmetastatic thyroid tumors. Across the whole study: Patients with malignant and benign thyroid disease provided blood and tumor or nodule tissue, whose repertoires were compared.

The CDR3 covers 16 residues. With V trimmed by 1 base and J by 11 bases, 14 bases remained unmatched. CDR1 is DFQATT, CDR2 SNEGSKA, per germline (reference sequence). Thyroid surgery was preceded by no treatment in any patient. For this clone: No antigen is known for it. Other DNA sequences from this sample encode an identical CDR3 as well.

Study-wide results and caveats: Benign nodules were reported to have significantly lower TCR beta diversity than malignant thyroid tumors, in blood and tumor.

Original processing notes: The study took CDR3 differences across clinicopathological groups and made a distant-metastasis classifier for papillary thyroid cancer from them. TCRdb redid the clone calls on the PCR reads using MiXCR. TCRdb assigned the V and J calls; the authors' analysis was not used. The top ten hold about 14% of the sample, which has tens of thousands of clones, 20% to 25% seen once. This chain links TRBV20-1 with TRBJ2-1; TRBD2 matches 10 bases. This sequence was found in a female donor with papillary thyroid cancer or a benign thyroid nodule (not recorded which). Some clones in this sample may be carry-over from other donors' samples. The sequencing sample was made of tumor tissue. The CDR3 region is CSARVASGRGLRKQFF. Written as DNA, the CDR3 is TGCAGTGCTAGAGTTGCCAGCGGGAGGGGCCTAAGGAAGCAGTTCTTC.